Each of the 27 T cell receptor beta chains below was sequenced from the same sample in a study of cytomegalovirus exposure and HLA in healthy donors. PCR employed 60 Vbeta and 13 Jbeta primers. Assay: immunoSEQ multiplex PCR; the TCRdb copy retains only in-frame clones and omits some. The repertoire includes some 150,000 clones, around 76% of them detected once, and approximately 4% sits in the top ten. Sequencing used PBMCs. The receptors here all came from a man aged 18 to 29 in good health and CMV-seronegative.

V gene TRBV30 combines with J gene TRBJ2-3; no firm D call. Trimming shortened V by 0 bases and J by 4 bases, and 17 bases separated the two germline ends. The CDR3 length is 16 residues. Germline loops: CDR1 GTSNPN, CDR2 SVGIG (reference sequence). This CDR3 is CAWSVRRLIRSDTQYF. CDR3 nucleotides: TGTGCCTGGAGTGTACGTCGGTTGATCAGGTCAGATACGCAGTATTTT.

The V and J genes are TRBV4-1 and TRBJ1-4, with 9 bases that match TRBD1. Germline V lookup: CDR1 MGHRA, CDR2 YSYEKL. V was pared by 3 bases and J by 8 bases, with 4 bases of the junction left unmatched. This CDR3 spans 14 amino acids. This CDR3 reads CASSQGTGREKLFF. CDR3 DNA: TGCGCCAGCAGCCAGGGGACAGGGCGAGAAAAACTGTTTTTT.

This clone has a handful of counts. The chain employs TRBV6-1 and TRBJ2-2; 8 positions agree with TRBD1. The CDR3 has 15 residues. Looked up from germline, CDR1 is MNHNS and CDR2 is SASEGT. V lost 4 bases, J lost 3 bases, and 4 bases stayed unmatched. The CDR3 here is CASSAVQGDTGELFF. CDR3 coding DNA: TGTGCCAGCAGTGCGGTACAGGGGGACACCGGGGAGCTGTTTTTT.

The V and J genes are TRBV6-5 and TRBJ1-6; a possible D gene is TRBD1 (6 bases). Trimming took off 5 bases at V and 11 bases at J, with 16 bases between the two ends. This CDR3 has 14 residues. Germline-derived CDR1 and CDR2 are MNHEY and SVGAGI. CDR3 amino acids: CASSTGQFRAPLHF. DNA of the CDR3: TGTGCCAGCAGTACCGGACAGTTTCGGGCACCCCTCCACTTT.

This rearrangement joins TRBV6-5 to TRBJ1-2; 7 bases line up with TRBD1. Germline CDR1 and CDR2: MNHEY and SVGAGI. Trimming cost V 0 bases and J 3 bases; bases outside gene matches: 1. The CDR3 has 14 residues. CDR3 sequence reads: CASSYSTGYYGYTF. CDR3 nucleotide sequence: TGTGCCAGCAGTTACTCGACAGGGTACTATGGCTACACCTTC.

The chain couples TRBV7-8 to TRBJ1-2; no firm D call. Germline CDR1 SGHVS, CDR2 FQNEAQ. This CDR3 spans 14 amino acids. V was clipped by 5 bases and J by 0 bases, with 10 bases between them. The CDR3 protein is CASSVEQPNYGYTF. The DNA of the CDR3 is TGTGCCAGCAGCGTAGAACAACCTAACTATGGCTACACCTTC.

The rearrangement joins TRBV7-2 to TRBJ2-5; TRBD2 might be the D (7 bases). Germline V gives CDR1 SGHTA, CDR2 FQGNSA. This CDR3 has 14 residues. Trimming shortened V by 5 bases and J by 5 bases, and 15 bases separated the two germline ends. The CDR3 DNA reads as TGTGCCAGCAGCCGAGGGGGAGGGGGGGAGACCCAGTACTTC. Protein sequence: CASSRGGGGETQYF.

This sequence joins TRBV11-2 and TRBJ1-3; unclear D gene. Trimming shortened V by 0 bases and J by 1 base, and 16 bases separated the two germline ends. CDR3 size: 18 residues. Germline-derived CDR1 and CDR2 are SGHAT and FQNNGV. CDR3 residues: CASSLELLSGTSGNTIYF. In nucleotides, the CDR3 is TGTGCCAGCAGCTTAGAATTGCTGTCGGGTACTTCTGGAAACACCATATATTTT.

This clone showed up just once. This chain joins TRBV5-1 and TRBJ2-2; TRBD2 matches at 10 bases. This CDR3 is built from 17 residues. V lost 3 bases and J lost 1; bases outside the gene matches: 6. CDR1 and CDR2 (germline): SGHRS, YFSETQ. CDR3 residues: CASSSPSGGRNTGELFF. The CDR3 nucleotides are TGCGCCAGCAGCTCTCCTAGCGGGGGCCGGAACACCGGGGAGCTGTTTTTT.

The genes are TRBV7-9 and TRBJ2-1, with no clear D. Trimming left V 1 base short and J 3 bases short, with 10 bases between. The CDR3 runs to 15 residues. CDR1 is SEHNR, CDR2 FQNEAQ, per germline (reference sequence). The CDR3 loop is CASSLGDTDYNEQFF. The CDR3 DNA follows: TGTGCCAGCAGCTTAGGTGACACCGACTACAATGAGCAGTTCTTC.

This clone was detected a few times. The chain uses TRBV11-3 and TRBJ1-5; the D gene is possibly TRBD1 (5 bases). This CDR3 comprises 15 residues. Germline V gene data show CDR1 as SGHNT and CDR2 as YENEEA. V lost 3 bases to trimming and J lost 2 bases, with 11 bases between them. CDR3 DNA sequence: TGTGCCAGCAGCTTCGTGCCCAGGGGCAATCAGCCCCAGCATTTT. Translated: CASSFVPRGNQPQHF.

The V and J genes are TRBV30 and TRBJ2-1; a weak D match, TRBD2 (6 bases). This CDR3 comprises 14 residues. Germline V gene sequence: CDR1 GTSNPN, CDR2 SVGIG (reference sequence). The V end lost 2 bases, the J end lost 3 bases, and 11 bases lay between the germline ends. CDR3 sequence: CAWSLGGNYNEQFF. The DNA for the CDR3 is TGTGCCTGGAGTCTTGGGGGGAACTACAATGAGCAGTTCTTC.

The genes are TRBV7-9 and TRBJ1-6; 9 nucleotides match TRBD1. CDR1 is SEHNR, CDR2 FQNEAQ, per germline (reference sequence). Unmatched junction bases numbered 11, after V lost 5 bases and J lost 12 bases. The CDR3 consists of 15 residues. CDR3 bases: TGTGCCAGCAGCGGTATGGGACAGGGCCTGAGACCCCTCCACTTT. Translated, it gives CASSGMGQGLRPLHF. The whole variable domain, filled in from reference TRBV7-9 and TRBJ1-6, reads DTGVSQNPRHKITKRGQNVTFRCDPISEHNRLYWYRQTLGQGPEFLTYFQNEAQLEKSRLLSDRFSAERPKGSFSTLEIQRTEQGDSAMYLCASSGMGQGLRPLHFGNGTRLTVT.

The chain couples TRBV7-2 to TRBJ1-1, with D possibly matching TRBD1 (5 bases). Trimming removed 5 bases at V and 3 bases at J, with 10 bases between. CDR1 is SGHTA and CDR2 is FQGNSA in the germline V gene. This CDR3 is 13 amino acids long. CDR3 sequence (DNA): TGTGCCAGCAGCCCGGGGGTTTACACTGAAGCTTTCTTT. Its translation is CASSPGVYTEAFF.

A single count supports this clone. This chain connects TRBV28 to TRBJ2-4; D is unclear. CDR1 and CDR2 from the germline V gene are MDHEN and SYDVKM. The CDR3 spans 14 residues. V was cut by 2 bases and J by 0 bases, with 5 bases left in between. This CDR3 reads CASSLTPAKNIQYF. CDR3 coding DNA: TGTGCCAGCAGTTTAACTCCAGCCAAAAACATTCAGTACTTC.

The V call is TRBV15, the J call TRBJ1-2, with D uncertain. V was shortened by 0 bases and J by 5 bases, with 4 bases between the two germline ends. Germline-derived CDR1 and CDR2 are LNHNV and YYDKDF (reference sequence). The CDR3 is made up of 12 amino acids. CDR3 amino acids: CATSRDRYGYTF. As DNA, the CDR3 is TGTGCCACCAGCAGAGATCGTTATGGCTACACCTTC.

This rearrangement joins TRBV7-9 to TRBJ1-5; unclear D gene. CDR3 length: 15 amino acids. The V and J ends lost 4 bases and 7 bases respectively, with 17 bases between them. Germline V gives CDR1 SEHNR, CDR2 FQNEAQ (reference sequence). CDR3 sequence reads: CASSSHLGGTQPQHF. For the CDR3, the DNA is TGTGCCAGCAGCTCCCACCTCGGAGGAACCCAGCCCCAGCATTTT. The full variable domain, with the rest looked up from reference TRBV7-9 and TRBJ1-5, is DTGVSQNPRHKITKRGQNVTFRCDPISEHNRLYWYRQTLGQGPEFLTYFQNEAQLEKSRLLSDRFSAERPKGSFSTLEIQRTEQGDSAMYLCASSSHLGGTQPQHFGDGTRLSIL.

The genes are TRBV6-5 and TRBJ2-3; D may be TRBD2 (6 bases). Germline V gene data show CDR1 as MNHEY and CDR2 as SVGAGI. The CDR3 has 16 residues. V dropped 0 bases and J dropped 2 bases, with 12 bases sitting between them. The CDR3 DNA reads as TGTGCCAGCAGTTACTCGGAGGGGAGCCCCACAGATACGCAGTATTTT. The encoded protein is CASSYSEGSPTDTQYF.

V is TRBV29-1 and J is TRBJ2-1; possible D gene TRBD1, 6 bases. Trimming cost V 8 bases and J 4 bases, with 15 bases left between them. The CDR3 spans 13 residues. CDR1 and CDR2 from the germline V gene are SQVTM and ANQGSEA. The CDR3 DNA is TGCAGCACGACGGGACATTCATACAATGAGCAGTTCTTC. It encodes CSTTGHSYNEQFF.

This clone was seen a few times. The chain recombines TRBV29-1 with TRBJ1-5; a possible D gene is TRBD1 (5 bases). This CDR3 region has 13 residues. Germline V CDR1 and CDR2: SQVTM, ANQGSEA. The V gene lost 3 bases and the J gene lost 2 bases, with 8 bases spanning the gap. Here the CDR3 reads CSVEGGGNQPQHF. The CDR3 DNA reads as TGCAGCGTTGAGGGGGGTGGCAATCAGCCCCAGCATTTT. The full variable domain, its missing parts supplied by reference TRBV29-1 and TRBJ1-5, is SAVISQKPSRDICQRGTSLTIQCQVDSQVTMMFWYRQQPGQSLTLIATANQGSEATYESGFVIDKFPISRPNLTFSTLTVSNMSPEDSSIYLCSVEGGGNQPQHFGDGTRLSIL.

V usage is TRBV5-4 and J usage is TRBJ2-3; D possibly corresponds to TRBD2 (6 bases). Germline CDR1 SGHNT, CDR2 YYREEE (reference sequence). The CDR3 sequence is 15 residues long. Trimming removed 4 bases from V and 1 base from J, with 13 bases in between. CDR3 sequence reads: CASSHMGGGTDTQYF. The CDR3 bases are TGTGCCAGCAGCCATATGGGGGGAGGCACAGATACGCAGTATTTT.

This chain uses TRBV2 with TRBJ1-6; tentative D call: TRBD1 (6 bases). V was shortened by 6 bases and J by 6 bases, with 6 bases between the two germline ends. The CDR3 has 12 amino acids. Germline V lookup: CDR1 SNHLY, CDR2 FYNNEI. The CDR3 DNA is TGTGCCAGCAGACAGGGTAATTCACCCCTCCACTTT. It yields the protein CASRQGNSPLHF.

The CDR3 reads CASSGQRTVRTEAFF. In DNA form, the CDR3 reads TGTGCCAGTAGTGGGCAGAGAACAGTGAGAACTGAAGCTTTCTTT. This chain joins TRBV19 and TRBJ1-1; D call uncertain. From germline, CDR1 is LNHDA and CDR2 SQIVND (reference sequence). The CDR3 covers 15 residues. V lost 5 bases and J lost 5, with 18 bases in between.

The CDR3 DNA reads as TGTGCCAGCAGCCCGACCCGGGGATCAGAGCAGTACTTC. It is translated as CASSPTRGSEQYF. V usage is TRBV7-8 and J usage is TRBJ2-5; D is perhaps TRBD2 (5 bases). The germline V gene encodes CDR1 SGHVS and CDR2 FQNEAQ. The CDR3 is 13 residues long. V lost 5 bases and J 11 bases, leaving 18 bases between the germline ends.

The CDR3 DNA is TGTGCCAGCAGCGTAAACCCCGGACTAGCGGTTTGGATAGATACGCAGTATTTT. Amino acids: CASSVNPGLAVWIDTQYF. The chain links TRBV9 to TRBJ2-3, with 10 bases that match TRBD2. There are 18 residues in the CDR3. J was trimmed by 5 bases and V by 1 base; bases with no gene match: 13. Germline V gene lookup returns CDR1 SGDLS and CDR2 YYNGEE.

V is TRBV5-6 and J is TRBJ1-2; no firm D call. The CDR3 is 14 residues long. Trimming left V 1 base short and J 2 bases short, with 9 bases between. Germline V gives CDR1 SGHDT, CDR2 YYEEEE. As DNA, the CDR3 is TGTGCCAGCAGCTTGAGGACGGGGAACTATGGCTACACCTTC. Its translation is CASSLRTGNYGYTF.

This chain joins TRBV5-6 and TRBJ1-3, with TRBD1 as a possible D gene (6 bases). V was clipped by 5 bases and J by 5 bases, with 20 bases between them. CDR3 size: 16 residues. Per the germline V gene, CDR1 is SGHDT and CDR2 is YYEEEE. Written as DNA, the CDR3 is TGTGCCAGCAGACCCTCCGGGGGGGGGCTCCGAAACACCATATATTTT. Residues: CASRPSGGGLRNTIYF.